The TCR beta chain under discussion was sequenced for a study of cytomegalovirus exposure and HLA in healthy donors. The PCR contained 60 Vbeta and 13 Jbeta primers. TCRdb's table, derived via immunoSEQ multiplex PCR, lists solely in-frame clones and lacks some. Of around 45,000 clones listed, 72% are singletons. CDR1 and CDR2 (germline): SGHRS, YFSETQ. The V segment lost 8 bases and the J segment 1 base; nucleotides outside the gene matches: 5. This CDR3 region has 14 residues. The TCR originated in a man in his thirties or forties in good health and CMV-seronegative. The V call is TRBV5-1, the J call TRBJ2-2; 7 positions match TRBD1. Sample: PBMCs. As DNA, the CDR3 is TGCGCCAGTACCAGGGGGTGGAACACCGGGGAGCTGTTTTTT. Translation: CASTRGWNTGELFF.